These 18 T cell receptor beta chains share one sample of origin, sequenced in a study of control samples from healthy donors and cancer patients (TCRdb year 2020). Libraries were constructed by the immunoSEQ multiplex PCR assay. TCRdb retrieved this table from immuneACCESS and kept in-frame rearrangements only. Not all clones are present; in checked studies, unresolved V genes account for under half, and no reason is known for the remainder. The sample data list 130,000 or so clones, and just under 95% of these were observed just once. The ten most abundant clones make up 14% of the sample. Sequencing used PBMCs. These receptors originate from a man aged 55 to 69 with colorectal cancer.

The chain carries TRBV24-1 and TRBJ2-3, with D unresolved. Germline V lookup: CDR1 KGHDR, CDR2 SFDVKD. Trimming removed 9 bases from V and 2 bases from J, with 11 bases in between. The CDR3 is made up of 13 amino acids. The CDR3: CATADGYTDTQYF. In DNA, the CDR3 is TGTGCCACCGCGGACGGTTACACAGATACGCAGTATTTT.

The chain is built from TRBV19 and TRBJ2-2, with unresolved D. V was clipped by 6 bases and J by 8 bases, with 7 bases between them. CDR3 length equals 11 residues. Germline loops: CDR1 LNHDA, CDR2 SQIVND (reference sequence). In DNA form, the CDR3 reads TGTGCCAGTAGGAGGCCTGGGGAGCTGTTTTTT. Its protein product is CASRRPGELFF.

The chain links TRBV4-3 to TRBJ1-5; D is uncertain. Trimming left V 0 bases short and J 6 bases short, with 6 bases between. The CDR3 is made up of 13 amino acids. The germline gives CDR1 LGHNA, CDR2 YSLEER. The CDR3 coding sequence is TGCGCCAGCAGCCAAGATCGGGTTCAGCCCCAGCATTTT. As protein: CASSQDRVQPQHF.

The rearrangement uses TRBV3-1 (or the pseudogene TRBV3-2) and TRBJ1-1; D may be TRBD1 (6 bases). Germline V gene data show CDR1 as LGHDT and CDR2 as YNNKEL (reference sequence). The CDR3 contains 14 residues. V lost 3 bases and J lost 4, with 12 bases in between. The CDR3 reads CASSQTGLSTEAFF. CDR3 nucleotide sequence: TGTGCCAGCAGCCAGACAGGATTGAGCACTGAAGCTTTCTTT.

The V call is TRBV5-8, the J call TRBJ2-5, with D maybe TRBD2 (7 bases). Germline V gene lookup returns CDR1 SGHTS and CDR2 YDEGEE. The CDR3 loop spans 17 amino acids. V lost 4 bases to trimming and J lost 4 bases, with 23 bases between them. The CDR3: CASSSGTRTDLRETQYF. The CDR3 DNA sequence: TGTGCCAGCAGCAGCGGGACACGTACGGACCTTCGAGAGACCCAGTACTTC. Supplemented by reference TRBV5-8 and TRBJ2-5, the full variable domain reads EAGVTQSPTHLIKTRGQQATLRCSPISGHTSVYWYQQALGLGLQFLLWYDEGEERNRGNFPPRFSGRQFPNYSSELNVNALELEDSALYLCASSSGTRTDLRETQYFGPGTRLLVL.

This chain connects TRBV5-8 to TRBJ1-2; 8 bases fit TRBD1. The CDR3 consists of 13 residues. With 3 bases clipped from V and 4 bases from J, the junction kept 2 bases outside the gene matches. From germline, CDR1 is SGHTS and CDR2 YDEGEE. The CDR3 DNA reads TGTGCCAGCAGCTACGGACAGGGCTATGGCTACACCTTC. Its protein is CASSYGQGYGYTF.

The sample holds one count of this clone. The chain combines TRBV11-3 with TRBJ2-1; 10 nucleotides agree with TRBD2. Germline CDR1 is SGHNT and CDR2 is YENEEA. The ends lost 5 bases at V and 5 bases at J; junction bases unmatched: 6. The CDR3 runs 15 residues. The CDR3 spells CASSVLAGANNEQFF. The CDR3 DNA is TGTGCCAGCAGCGTCCTAGCGGGGGCAAACAATGAGCAGTTCTTC.

The chain has TRBV7-9 and TRBJ1-1; D unresolved. CDR1 SEHNR and CDR2 FQNEAQ come from the germline V gene (reference sequence). The V gene lost 1 base and the J gene lost 0 bases, with 6 bases spanning the gap. This CDR3 comprises 14 residues. The CDR3: CASSLGQMNTEAFF. The CDR3 nucleotides read TGTGCCAGCAGCTTAGGGCAGATGAACACTGAAGCTTTCTTT. Full variable domain (rest looked up from reference TRBV7-9 and TRBJ1-1): DTGVSQNPRHKITKRGQNVTFRCDPISEHNRLYWYRQTLGQGPEFLTYFQNEAQLEKSRLLSDRFSAERPKGSFSTLEIQRTEQGDSAMYLCASSLGQMNTEAFFGQGTRLTVV.

This clone was observed a single time. This sequence joins TRBV21-1 and TRBJ2-6; TRBD2, the table's D call, lacks a check against the DNA. TRBV21-1 is a pseudogene locus. This CDR3 spans 12 amino acids. The CDR3 DNA reads as TGTGCGGGGGGACTTGGGGCCAACGTCCTGACTTTC. Protein sequence: CAGGLGANVLTF.

This clone occurred once. The gene calls are TRBV19 and TRBJ1-5, with 7 bases aligning to TRBD1. Germline V gene lookup returns CDR1 LNHDA and CDR2 SQIVND (reference sequence). The J segment lost 6 bases and the V segment lost 5 bases, leaving 10 bases of the junction unmatched. The CDR3 has 15 residues. The DNA of the CDR3 is TGTGCCAGTAGTTCCCAGGGGGGAAGGAGTCAGCCCCAGCATTTT. Translated, it gives CASSSQGGRSQPQHF.

The V and J genes are TRBV6-2 or TRBV6-3 and TRBJ1-1; D not resolved. Trimming shortened V by 5 bases and J by 2 bases, and 9 bases separated the two germline ends. The CDR3 totals 13 residues. The germline gives CDR1 MNHEY, CDR2 SVGEGT. The CDR3 region is CASSPAANTEAFF. In DNA form, the CDR3 reads TGTGCCAGCAGTCCGGCAGCAAACACTGAAGCTTTCTTT.

The rearrangement uses TRBV25-1 and TRBJ1-4; D perhaps matches TRBD1 (6 bases). Between the trimmed V and J ends, which lost 10 bases and 7 bases, there was a span of 22 bases. The length of the CDR3 is 15 residues. Germline V gene sequence: CDR1 MGHDK, CDR2 SYGVNS. Here the CDR3 reads CATSIIQGSGEKLFF. The CDR3 DNA follows: TGTGCCACCTCCATAATACAGGGCTCGGGTGAAAAACTGTTTTTT.

This chain links TRBV3-1 (or the pseudogene TRBV3-2) with TRBJ2-6; 7 bases match TRBD1. Germline loops: CDR1 LGHDT, CDR2 YNNKEL (reference sequence). The CDR3 loop spans 17 amino acids. The V and J ends lost 4 bases and 0 bases, in that order; junction bases with no gene match: 6. CDR3 sequence reads: CASSRGGGSSGANVLTF. The CDR3 bases are TGTGCCAGCAGCCGAGGGGGCGGAAGCTCTGGGGCCAACGTCCTGACTTTC.

The chain has TRBV24-1 and TRBJ2-2, with no clear D. Germline lookup yields CDR1 KGHDR and CDR2 SFDVKD. V lost 8 bases and J 1 base, leaving 7 bases between the germline ends. This CDR3 has 13 residues. DNA of the CDR3: TGTGCCACCAATGGCGGGAACACCGGGGAGCTGTTTTTT. Translation gives CATNGGNTGELFF.

The rearrangement uses TRBV4-1 and TRBJ2-3, with TRBD2 identical over 7 bases. In germline, CDR1 is MGHRA, CDR2 YSYEKL. This CDR3 contains 15 residues. Trimming removed 1 base from V and 3 bases from J; junction bases left unmatched: 4. CDR3 residues: CASSQGGLVTDTQYF. The CDR3 nucleotides are TGCGCCAGCAGCCAAGGTGGACTAGTAACAGATACGCAGTATTTT.

The chain combines TRBV5-8 with TRBJ2-6; no definite D call. The V end lost 3 bases, the J end lost 1 base, and 11 bases lay between the germline ends. Germline lookup yields CDR1 SGHTS and CDR2 YDEGEE. This CDR3 comprises 16 residues. The CDR3 here is CASSSMFGSGANVLTF. The CDR3 DNA reads as TGTGCCAGCAGCTCCATGTTCGGATCTGGGGCCAACGTCCTGACTTTC.

V gene TRBV6-1 combines with J gene TRBJ1-2, with D unclear. Germline CDR1 is MNHNS and CDR2 is SASEGT. V was shortened by 3 bases and J by 0 bases, with 8 bases between the two germline ends. CDR3 length: 14 residues. CDR3 residues: CASSETVANYGYTF. The DNA for the CDR3 is TGTGCCAGCAGTGAGACGGTAGCTAACTATGGCTACACCTTC.

The J gene is TRBJ2-5, the V gene TRBV7-7, with D hard to call. Germline loops: CDR1 SSHAT, CDR2 FNYEAQ (reference sequence). The ends were cut back, 5 bases at V and 1 base at J, with 14 bases in the middle. The CDR3 extends over 15 amino acids. CDR3 coding DNA: TGTGCCAGCAGCCTATCCGGTAGTGTCCAAGAGACCCAGTACTTC. This gives the protein CASSLSGSVQETQYF.